Reported below is one T cell receptor (beta chain). This specimen comes from a study of blood T cell repertoires in COVID-19. Study background: There were acute and convalescent COVID-19 samples, and they came from the United States, Italy and Spain. T cells, B-cell-depleted T cells, or PBMCs supplied cDNA or gDNA.

In the authors' methods: Quantification of nucleated cells was approximated via reference gene primer amplification. Assay: immunoSEQ multiplex PCR; the TCRdb copy retains only in-frame clones and omits some. That table gives V, J and clone size, and the DNA gave D and trimming. The data show about 190,000 clones, around nine tenths seen once. The sequenced sample consisted of peripheral blood. The source of this sequence is a man between 65 and 79 years old with active or convalescent COVID-19.

CDR3 DNA sequence: TGTGCCAGCAGCTTGTTGGAGACAGGGGGCTTTCGGGAGCAGTTCTTC. Amino acids: CASSLLETGGFREQFF. The chain is built from TRBV5-4 and TRBJ2-1, with TRBD1 matching over 10 bases. Germline V gives CDR1 SGHNT, CDR2 YYREEE (reference sequence). After removal of 1 base from V and 10 bases from J, the junction contained 11 bases not matched to a gene. This CDR3 is 16 amino acids long.